This T cell receptor beta chain was obtained from a study of identical twins. Findings of the study overall: The same donors were not followed; conclusions instead depended on cross-sectional statistical analysis. Insertion counts were lower in abundant cord blood beta clonotypes, a trend that memory repertoires did not show. Among out-of-frame alpha sequences shared by twins, low generation probability occurred in excess.

V shed 3 bases and J shed 7 bases, with 15 bases lying between them. CDR3 length: 14 residues. Germline CDR1 and CDR2: DFQATT and SNEGSKA (reference sequence). Carrying unique molecular identifiers, the cDNA also gained a universal primer site through template switching. One entry per CDR3 protein results from TCRdb running MiXCR on the 5' RACE reads. The top ten clones hold around 8.3% of a sample with roughly 250,000 distinct CDR3 sequences, over 12% of them seen once. This clonotype was detected only a few times. Antigen: not known. The receptor's source is a woman under 30 in good health. Sequenced: memory (CD45RO+) T cells sorted from blood. The rearrangement uses TRBV20-1 and TRBJ2-2; either TRBD1 or TRBD2 may supply D (6 bases each). CDR3 bases: TGCAGTGCTAGTCCGGGGGCCGGAGGCGGGGAGCTGTTTTTT. Encoded protein: CSASPGAGGGELFF.